The 10 T cell receptor beta chains in this list originate from one sample, sequenced in a study of blood T cell repertoires in COVID-19. Clones were read by immunoSEQ multiplex PCR, and TCRdb kept only the in-frame ones, dropping some. The data contain around 230,000 clones, 65% to 85% of them singletons. Material: peripheral blood. These receptors were collected from a woman aged 45-65 years with acute or convalescent COVID-19.

The J gene is TRBJ2-1, the V gene TRBV6-2 or TRBV6-3; D not resolved. Germline assignment: CDR1 MNHEY and CDR2 SVGEGT. This CDR3 region has 14 residues. V lost 5 bases and J lost 9, with 17 bases in between. The CDR3 DNA follows: TGTGCCAGCAGTCCAGGATGGGCCAACGTTGAGCAGTTCTTC. Translation: CASSPGWANVEQFF.

This clone was recorded many times. CDR3: CASSLSAGTEAFF. The CDR3 DNA follows: TGTGCCAGCAGCCTGTCGGCGGGCACTGAAGCTTTCTTT. The chain employs TRBV14 and TRBJ1-1; no definite D call. The germline V gene encodes CDR1 SGHDN and CDR2 FVKESK. The CDR3 has 13 residues. With 4 bases removed from V and 4 bases from J, the gap between germline ends came to 10 bases. Based on the CDR3 plus reference TRBV14 and TRBJ1-1, the full variable domain is EAGVTQFPSHSVIEKGQTVTLRCDPISGHDNLYWYRRVMGKEIKFLLHFVKESKQDESGMPNNRFLAERTGGTYSTLKVQPAELEDSGVYFCASSLSAGTEAFFGQGTRLTVV.

This chain connects TRBV28 to TRBJ2-7; 13 bases line up with TRBD2. CDR3 length equals 15 residues. From germline, CDR1 is MDHEN and CDR2 SYDVKM. Germline trimming cut 6 bases from V and 2 bases from J; bases unmatched to any gene: 4. CDR3 protein: CASRLTSGGTYEQYF. CDR3 bases: TGTGCCAGCAGGCTGACTAGCGGGGGGACCTACGAGCAGTACTTC.

This chain connects TRBV2 to TRBJ1-4; D is unresolved. V shed 2 bases and J shed 4 bases, with 8 bases lying between them. The germline V gene encodes CDR1 SNHLY and CDR2 FYNNEI. The length of the CDR3 is 14 residues. The CDR3 region is CASSEWRVNEKLFF. The CDR3 DNA follows: TGTGCCAGCAGTGAATGGAGGGTTAATGAAAAACTGTTTTTT.

The rearrangement links TRBV24-1 to TRBJ2-3; 16 bases align to TRBD2. Germline-derived CDR1 and CDR2 are KGHDR and SFDVKD. Trimming removed 7 bases from V and 0 bases from J; junction bases left unmatched: 15. The CDR3 extends over 21 amino acids. CDR3: CATSAQGTSGRAIWSTDTQYF. The CDR3 region has the DNA TGTGCCACCAGCGCCCAAGGGACTAGCGGGAGGGCCATATGGAGCACAGATACGCAGTATTTT.

This rearrangement joins TRBV7-9 to TRBJ2-6; D may be TRBD2 (7 bases). Germline CDR1 and CDR2: SEHNR and FQNEAQ (reference sequence). The CDR3 contains 18 residues. Trimming removed 3 bases at V and 1 base at J, with 16 bases between. The CDR3 loop is CASSLRGEGPSGANVLTF. CDR3 in DNA: TGTGCCAGCAGCTTGAGGGGGGAGGGGCCTTCTGGGGCCAACGTCCTGACTTTC.

The CDR3 spells CASSRGTVVQETQYF. The CDR3 DNA reads TGTGCCAGCAGTCGAGGGACAGTGGTGCAAGAGACCCAGTACTTC. The rearrangement uses TRBV25-1 and TRBJ2-5, with TRBD1 matching 7 bases. Germline values: CDR1 MGHDK, CDR2 SYGVNS. The CDR3 spans 15 residues. Losses at the gene ends were 5 bases for V and 2 bases for J; bases not matched to a gene: 8.

The chain is built from TRBV5-1 and TRBJ2-1, with TRBD2 as a possible D gene (6 bases). There are 14 residues in the CDR3. V gave up 7 bases and J gave up 3 bases, with 14 bases separating them. CDR1 and CDR2 from the germline V gene are SGHRS and YFSETQ. The CDR3 protein is CASGSGGSYNEQFF. In nucleotides, the CDR3 is TGCGCCAGCGGTAGCGGAGGGAGCTACAATGAGCAGTTCTTC.

The gene calls are TRBV2 and TRBJ2-2; 14 bases align to TRBD2. There are 17 residues in the CDR3. V lost 3 bases, J lost 6 bases, and 6 bases stayed unmatched. Germline CDR1 is SNHLY and CDR2 is FYNNEI. Written as DNA, the CDR3 is TGTGCCAGCAGTGATCCGGGACTAGCGGGAGTAGCCGGGGAGCTGTTTTTT. Translation: CASSDPGLAGVAGELFF.

This clone came up a few times. V usage is TRBV6-1 and J usage is TRBJ2-1; the match to TRBD2 covers 8 bases. J lost 5 bases, V lost 1 base, and 7 bases had no gene match. The CDR3 spans 16 residues. The germline V gene encodes CDR1 MNHNS and CDR2 SASEGT. CDR3 DNA sequence: TGTGCCAGCAGTGAAGAAGGGACTAGGATGAACAATGAGCAGTTCTTC. This encodes CASSEEGTRMNNEQFF.